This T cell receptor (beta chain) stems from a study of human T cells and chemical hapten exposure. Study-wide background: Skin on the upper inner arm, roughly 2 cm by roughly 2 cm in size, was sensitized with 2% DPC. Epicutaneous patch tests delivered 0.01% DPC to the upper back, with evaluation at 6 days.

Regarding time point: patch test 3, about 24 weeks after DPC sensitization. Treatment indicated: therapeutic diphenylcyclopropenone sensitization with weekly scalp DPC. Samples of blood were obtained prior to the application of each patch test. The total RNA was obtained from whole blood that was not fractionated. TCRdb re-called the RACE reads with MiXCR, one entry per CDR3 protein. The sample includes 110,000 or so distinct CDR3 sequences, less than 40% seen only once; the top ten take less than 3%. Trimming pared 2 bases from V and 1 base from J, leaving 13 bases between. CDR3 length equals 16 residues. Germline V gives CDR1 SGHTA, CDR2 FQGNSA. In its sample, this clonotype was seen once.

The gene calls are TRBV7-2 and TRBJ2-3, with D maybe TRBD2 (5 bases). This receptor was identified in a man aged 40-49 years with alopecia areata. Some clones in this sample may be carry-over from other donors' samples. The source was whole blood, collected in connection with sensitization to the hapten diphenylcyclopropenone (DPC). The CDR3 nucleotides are TGTGCCAGCAGCTTACTCCGGAGCGGAGGCACAGATACGCAGTATTTT. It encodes CASSLLRSGGTDTQYF.